This entry features one T cell receptor beta chain sequence. The CDR3 has 15 amino acids. The V and J ends lost 4 bases and 4 bases respectively, with 16 bases between them. Per the germline V gene, CDR1 is SGHTA and CDR2 is FQGNSA. The authors' processing: By means of reference gene primer amplification, nucleated cell counts were estimated. Some clones are missing from TCRdb's copy, which holds only in-frame ones; the method was immunoSEQ multiplex PCR. The DNA gave D and trimming, while V, J and clone size come from that table. The sample has 110,000 or so clones; over 70% are singletons. This entry is derived from a study of blood T cell repertoires in COVID-19. Study summary: Samples of COVID-19 (acute and convalescent) were obtained from the United States, Italy and Spain. T cells, B-cell-depleted T cells, or PBMCs supplied cDNA or gDNA.

The chain recombines TRBV7-2 with TRBJ1-2; D remains unclear. This sequence originates from a woman aged 50 to 60 with acute or convalescent COVID-19. Sequencing used peripheral blood. Written as DNA, the CDR3 is TGTGCCAGCAGCTCAAAAGTCGGCTCTAGCTATGGCTACACCTTC. This sequence encodes CASSSKVGSSYGYTF.